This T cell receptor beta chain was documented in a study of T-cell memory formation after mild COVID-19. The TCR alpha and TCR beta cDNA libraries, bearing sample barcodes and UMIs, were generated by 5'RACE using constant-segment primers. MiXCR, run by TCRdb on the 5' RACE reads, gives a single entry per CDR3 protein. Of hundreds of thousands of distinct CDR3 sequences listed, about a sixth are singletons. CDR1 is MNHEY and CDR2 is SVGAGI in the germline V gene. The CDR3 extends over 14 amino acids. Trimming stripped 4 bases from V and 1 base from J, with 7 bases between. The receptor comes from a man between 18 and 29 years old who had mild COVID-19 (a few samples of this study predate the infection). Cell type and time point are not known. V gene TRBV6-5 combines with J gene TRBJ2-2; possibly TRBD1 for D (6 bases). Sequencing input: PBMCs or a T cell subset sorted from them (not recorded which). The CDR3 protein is CASSWGQNTGELFF. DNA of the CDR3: TGTGCCAGCAGTTGGGGACAGAACACCGGGGAGCTGTTTTTT.